One sample yielded the 18 T cell receptor beta chains listed below, sequenced in a study of T cells in Graves' hyperthyroidism and ophthalmopathy. Using RNA transcripts as the source, TCR beta CDR3 regions were amplified. A set of HTBI primers served as the primers for a first-round RT-PCR of the TCR CDR3. TCRdb ran MiXCR on the multiplex PCR reads and lists one entry per CDR3 protein. Among roughly 380,000 distinct CDR3 sequences listed, approximately 13% were seen once. Sequenced sample: blood. The source of these receptors is a man under 40 with Graves' hyperthyroidism that later progressed to Graves' ophthalmopathy.

The chain is built from TRBV20-1 and TRBJ2-7; 16 bases match TRBD2. Looked up from germline, CDR1 is DFQATT and CDR2 is SNEGSKA (reference sequence). The CDR3 has 16 residues. In DNA form, the CDR3 reads TGCAGCTTACTTACCCCGGGACTAGCGGGGGGGTACGAGCAGTACTTC. Amino acids: CSLLTPGLAGGYEQYF.

V and J are TRBV7-2 and TRBJ2-1; 9 nucleotides agree with TRBD2. The CDR3 covers 16 residues. V gave up 2 bases and J gave up 3 bases; unmatched junction bases: 5. Germline V gene lookup returns CDR1 SGHTA and CDR2 FQGNSA. The DNA for the CDR3 is TGTGCCAGCAGCTTAATGCGGGGGGGATTCTACAATGAGCAGTTCTTC. Encoded protein: CASSLMRGGFYNEQFF. The variable domain in full, completed from reference TRBV7-2 and TRBJ2-1, reads GAGVSQSPSNKVTEKGKDVELRCDPISGHTALYWYRQSLGQGLEFLIYFQGNSAPDKSGLPSDRFSAERTGGSVSTLTIQRTQQEDSAVYLCASSLMRGGFYNEQFFGPGTRLTVL.

This clonotype has a count of ten or more. The rearrangement uses TRBV2 and TRBJ1-2, with a possible D match to TRBD1 (5 bases). This CDR3 has 13 residues. Trimming shortened V by 5 bases and J by 8 bases, and 15 bases separated the two germline ends. Looked up from germline, CDR1 is SNHLY and CDR2 is FYNNEI. The CDR3, as DNA: TGTGCCAGCAGTCCCGACAGTTCTGGGGGCTACACCTTC. Protein: CASSPDSSGGYTF.

This clonotype appeared a few times. The CDR3 bases are TGCGCCAGCAGCCCAACCGGGACAGGGTTTAATTCACCCCTCCACTTT. Amino acids: CASSPTGTGFNSPLHF. V gene TRBV5-1 combines with J gene TRBJ1-6, with 9 bases matching TRBD1. The CDR3 extends over 16 amino acids. Germline V gene lookup returns CDR1 SGHRS and CDR2 YFSETQ. The trim removed 4 bases at V and 6 bases at J, leaving 8 bases unmatched.

This clonotype showed up many times. In DNA form, the CDR3 reads TGTGCCAGCAGCTCGATCCCCCGGGACAGTCAAGAGACCCAGTACTTC. This sequence encodes CASSSIPRDSQETQYF. This chain uses TRBV11-2 with TRBJ2-5; 7 bases align to TRBD1. This CDR3 spans 16 amino acids. The V segment lost 4 bases and the J segment 2 bases; nucleotides outside the gene matches: 10. Germline loops: CDR1 SGHAT, CDR2 FQNNGV.

In this sample, this clonotype turned up a few times. The chain joins TRBV7-8 to TRBJ2-7; 8 bases map to TRBD1. The CDR3 runs 16 residues. CDR1 and CDR2 (germline): SGHVS, FQNEAQ. V lost 1 base to trimming and J lost 3 bases; unmatched junction nucleotides: 8. The CDR3 DNA is TGTGCCAGCAGCTTAGTTTCGCAGGGGGCACTCTACGAGCAGTACTTC. Its translation: CASSLVSQGALYEQYF.

There are many counts of this clonotype. This chain links TRBV12-3 or TRBV12-4 with TRBJ2-7, with no clear D. The V end was cut by 7 bases, the J end by 2 bases, with 15 bases between. There are 14 residues in the CDR3. This chain's CDR3 is CASTAPEFAYEQYF. DNA for the CDR3: TGTGCCAGCACTGCCCCGGAATTCGCCTACGAGCAGTACTTC.

This clonotype occurred a few times. This chain uses TRBV7-9 with TRBJ2-3; unclear D gene. The V gene lost 3 bases and the J gene lost 1 base, with 32 bases spanning the gap. This CDR3 is 22 amino acids long. The V gene's germline CDR1 is SEHNR and CDR2 FQNEAQ (reference sequence). The CDR3 nucleotides are TGTGCCAGCAGCTTGTCGGCGGTATCCTTTATTTGGGTAGGGTCTGGCACAGATACGCAGTATTTT. It codes for CASSLSAVSFIWVGSGTDTQYF.

In this sample, this clonotype turned up a few times. The V gene is TRBV9, the J gene TRBJ2-7; TRBD2 matches 16 bases. The CDR3 length is 18 residues. V shed 2 bases and J 0 bases; nucleotides not matched to a gene: 5. Germline lookup yields CDR1 SGDLS and CDR2 YYNGEE. For the CDR3, the DNA is TGTGCCAGCAGCGTCGGGACTAGCGGGGGGGCTGGCTCCTACGAGCAGTACTTC. It encodes CASSVGTSGGAGSYEQYF.

In this sample, this clonotype turned up many times. The gene calls are TRBV27 and TRBJ1-5; the D is unclear. V lost 2 bases and J 7 bases, leaving 12 bases between the germline ends. CDR1 MNHEY and CDR2 SMNVEV come from the germline V gene (reference sequence). The CDR3 runs 14 residues. The CDR3 DNA reads as TGTGCCAGCAGTTTACGAGGAGGAGGCCAGCCCCAGCATTTT. Encoded protein: CASSLRGGGQPQHF.

This clonotype was detected many times. The J gene is TRBJ2-7, the V gene TRBV20-1; 9 nucleotides line up with TRBD1. Trimming took 0 bases from V and 5 from J; bases not matched to a gene: 5. The CDR3 has 14 residues. The germline V gene encodes CDR1 DFQATT and CDR2 SNEGSKA (reference sequence). This chain's CDR3 is CSARDWDRVNEQYF. The DNA for the CDR3 is TGCAGTGCTAGAGATTGGGACAGGGTAAACGAGCAGTACTTC.

This clonotype was observed at least ten times. The genes are TRBV2 and TRBJ1-1; no firm D call. Trimming removed 6 bases at V and 1 base at J, with 6 bases between. The CDR3 sequence is 12 residues long. Germline V gene sequence: CDR1 SNHLY, CDR2 FYNNEI. The CDR3 nucleotides read TGTGCCAGCAGGGCGGAGAACACTGAAGCTTTCTTT. Translating it yields CASRAENTEAFF.

Many counts were recorded for this clonotype. J is TRBJ2-5 and V is TRBV13; either TRBD1 or TRBD2 may fit D (6 bases each). The germline CDR1 and CDR2 sequences are PRHDT and FYEKMQ (reference sequence). The V and J ends lost 5 bases and 5 bases respectively, with 12 bases between them. This CDR3 is built from 13 residues. The DNA of the CDR3 is TGTGCCAGCAGCATAAGGGGGGACGAGACCCAGTACTTC. This translates into CASSIRGDETQYF.

This chain uses TRBV28 with TRBJ2-1, with TRBD2 matching over 10 bases. The J segment lost 5 bases and the V segment lost 5 bases, leaving 6 bases of the junction unmatched. Germline CDR1 MDHEN, CDR2 SYDVKM. The CDR3 covers 15 residues. In DNA form, the CDR3 reads TGTGCCAGCAGTAGCGGGGGGGCCTGGGACAATGAGCAGTTCTTC. Encoded protein: CASSSGGAWDNEQFF.

V is TRBV19 and J is TRBJ2-7; TRBD1 is a possible D gene (5 bases). Germline values: CDR1 LNHDA, CDR2 SQIVND (reference sequence). This CDR3 is built from 14 residues. Trimming shortened V by 5 bases and J by 3 bases, and 14 bases separated the two germline ends. CDR3 in DNA: TGTGCCAGTAGTCACGCCCTGGGGCACTACGAGCAGTACTTC. This codes for CASSHALGHYEQYF.

This clonotype was detected many times. This chain uses TRBV5-5 with TRBJ2-7; tentative D call: TRBD1 (6 bases). CDR3 length equals 14 residues. The V gene lost 4 bases and the J gene lost 3 bases, with 14 bases spanning the gap. Germline CDR1 reads SGHKS; CDR2 reads YYEKEE (reference sequence). CDR3 in amino acids: CASSLRQASYEQYF. DNA of the CDR3: TGTGCCAGCAGCCTTAGACAGGCGAGCTACGAGCAGTACTTC. The full variable domain, in which reference TRBV5-5 and TRBJ2-7 provide the parts outside the CDR3, is DAGVTQSPTHLIKTRGQQVTLRCSPISGHKSVSWYQQVLGQGPQFIFQYYEKEERGRGNFPDRFSARQFPNYSSELNVNALLLGDSALYLCASSLRQASYEQYFGPGTRLTVT.

Turning to this clonotype: The junction differs from germline at one of its ends, possibly a read error. The gene calls are TRBV5-1 and TRBJ2-7; a weak D match, TRBD1 (6 bases). In germline, CDR1 is SGHRS, CDR2 YFSETQ. CDR3 length: 15 amino acids. The CDR3 bases are TGCGCCAGCAGCTTAGGGACACCGAGCTCCTACGATCAGTACTTC. Translated, it gives CASSLGTPSSYDQYF.

This clonotype occurred many times. This rearrangement joins TRBV11-2 to TRBJ2-7, with 11 bases identical to TRBD2. Germline loops: CDR1 SGHAT, CDR2 FQNNGV. The CDR3 loop spans 14 amino acids. V trimming: 3 bases; J trimming: 4 bases; junction bases outside the gene matches: 2. The CDR3 DNA follows: TGTGCCAGCAGCTTTACTAGCGGGAGTTACGAGCAGTACTTC. Translation: CASSFTSGSYEQYF.